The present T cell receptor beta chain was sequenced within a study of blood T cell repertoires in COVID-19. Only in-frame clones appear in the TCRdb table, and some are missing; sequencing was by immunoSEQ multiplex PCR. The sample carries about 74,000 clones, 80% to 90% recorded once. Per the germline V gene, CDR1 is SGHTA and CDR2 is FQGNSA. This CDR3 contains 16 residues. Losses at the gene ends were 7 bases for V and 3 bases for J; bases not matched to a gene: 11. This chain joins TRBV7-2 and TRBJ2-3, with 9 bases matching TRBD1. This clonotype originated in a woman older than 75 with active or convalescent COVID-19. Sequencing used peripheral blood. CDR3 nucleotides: TGTGCCAGCATCGCCCACAGGGGGCGGCCGACAGATACGCAGTATTTT. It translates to CASIAHRGRPTDTQYF.